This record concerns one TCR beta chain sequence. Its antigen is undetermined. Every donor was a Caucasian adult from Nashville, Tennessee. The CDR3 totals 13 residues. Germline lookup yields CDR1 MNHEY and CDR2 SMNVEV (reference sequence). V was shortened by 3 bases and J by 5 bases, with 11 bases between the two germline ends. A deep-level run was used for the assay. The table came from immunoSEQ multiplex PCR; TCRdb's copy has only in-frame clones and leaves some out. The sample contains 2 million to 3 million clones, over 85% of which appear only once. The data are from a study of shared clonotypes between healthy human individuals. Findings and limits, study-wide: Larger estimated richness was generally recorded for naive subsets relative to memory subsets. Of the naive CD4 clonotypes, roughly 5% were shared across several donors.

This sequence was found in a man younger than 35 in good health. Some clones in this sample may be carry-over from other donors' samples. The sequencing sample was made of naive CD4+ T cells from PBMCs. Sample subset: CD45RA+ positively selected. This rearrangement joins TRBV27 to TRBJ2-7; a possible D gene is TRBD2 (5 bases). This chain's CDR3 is CASSFTGIHEQYF. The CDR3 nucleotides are TGTGCCAGCAGTTTCACGGGAATCCACGAGCAGTACTTC.